This record concerns one TCR beta chain sequence. Antigen: not known. This specimen comes from a study of early T cells in non-severe SARS-CoV-2 infection. Study conclusions and caveats: Anti-spike CD8 responses were favored in VDJdb matching, and private and CD4 specificities were missed.

Separate cDNA molecules each had unique molecular identifiers attached to them. TCRdb fed the 5' RACE reads into MiXCR, producing one record per CDR3 protein. The repertoire has around 71,000 distinct CDR3 sequences, roughly 14% of them found once; the top ten carry less than 5%. Unmatched junction bases numbered 4, after V lost 5 bases and J lost 6 bases. The CDR3 has 14 residues. The clonotype was recovered from an adult who was a healthcare worker with PCR-confirmed SARS-CoV-2 infection or an uninfected control (not recorded which). The source was whole blood, collected at baseline. This sequence joins TRBV12-3 or TRBV12-4 and TRBJ2-7, with 13 bases identical to TRBD2. CDR3 nucleotides: TGTGCCAGCAGTACCGGGACTAGCGGGACCGAGCAGTACTTC. It translates to CASSTGTSGTEQYF.